The 23 T cell receptor beta chains in this list originate from one sample, sequenced in a study of CD8 T cells in ankylosing spondylitis. TCRdb redid the calling of the 5' RACE reads with MiXCR, one entry per CDR3 protein. Among 250,000 to 300,000 distinct CDR3 sequences listed, over 15% were seen once. Sequencing input: blood, either unsorted or a sorted T cell fraction (not recorded which). The origin of the receptors is a male donor with ankylosing spondylitis or in good health (not recorded which).

This clonotype was detected only a few times. This chain links TRBV4-1 with TRBJ2-5; possible D gene TRBD1, 6 bases. V lost 0 bases, J lost 5 bases, and 19 bases lay in between. The CDR3 length is 17 residues. Germline V gene lookup returns CDR1 MGHRA and CDR2 YSYEKL. The CDR3 DNA reads TGCGCCAGCAGCCAAGATCCGAACAGGGATCTACGGGAGACCCAGTACTTC. Translation: CASSQDPNRDLRETQYF.

V gene TRBV4-1 combines with J gene TRBJ2-3; 8 bases agree with TRBD2. This CDR3 is built from 16 residues. Germline V gene data show CDR1 as MGHRA and CDR2 as YSYEKL. J was trimmed by 3 bases and V by 0 bases; bases with no gene match: 5. The CDR3 nucleotides read TGCGCCAGCAGCCAAGATCGTACTAGCGGAACAGATACGCAGTATTTT. Translating gives CASSQDRTSGTDTQYF.

The V call is TRBV24-1, the J call TRBJ2-1; 8 bases fit TRBD1. The CDR3 consists of 19 residues. Germline trimming cut 3 bases from V and 7 bases from J; bases unmatched to any gene: 19. The germline V gene encodes CDR1 KGHDR and CDR2 SFDVKD. As DNA, the CDR3 is TGTGCCACCAGTGATACTCCCGGACAGGGCAACAGCCTTGGTAATGAGCAGTTCTTC. This gives the protein CATSDTPGQGNSLGNEQFF.

There are a few counts of this clonotype. The rearrangement joins TRBV5-6 to TRBJ2-1; 10 bases align to TRBD2. The junction had 6 bases not matched to a gene; V was cut back by 0 bases and J by 6 bases. There are 16 residues in the CDR3. Germline CDR1 SGHDT, CDR2 YYEEEE. CDR3 DNA: TGTGCCAGCAGCTTGGGGACTAGCGGATTCCTCAATGAGCAGTTCTTC. This sequence encodes CASSLGTSGFLNEQFF.

In the case of this clonotype: A read error is likely, as this CDR3 ends without the conserved phenylalanine or tryptophan. This chain links TRBV29-1 with TRBJ2-7; D call uncertain. This CDR3 has 13 residues. Germline CDR1 reads SQVTM; CDR2 reads ANQGSEA. Deletions cut 4 bases from V and 2 bases from J, with 12 bases between. The CDR3 reads CSVGTGPAYEQYL. In DNA form, the CDR3 reads TGCAGCGTTGGAACCGGGCCCGCCTACGAGCAGTACCTC.

The V gene is TRBV9, the J gene TRBJ2-1, with 9 bases that match TRBD2. This CDR3 contains 16 residues. Germline CDR1 is SGDLS and CDR2 is YYNGEE. Trimming cost V 4 bases and J 8 bases; bases outside gene matches: 13. The CDR3 DNA follows: TGTGCCAGCAGCACCCAAGCGGGAGGACCGGAGGATGAGCAGTTCTTC. Its protein product is CASSTQAGGPEDEQFF.

This clonotype was seen many times. The rearrangement uses TRBV12-3 or TRBV12-4 and TRBJ2-3; 12 bases fit TRBD2. The CDR3 sequence is 17 residues long. J gave up 1 base and V 5 bases, and 7 bases lay outside the gene matches. The CDR3: CASSPTSGRLGTDTQYF. The CDR3 DNA follows: TGTGCCAGCAGTCCTACTAGCGGGAGGCTCGGCACAGATACGCAGTATTTT.

For this clonotype: A junction boundary mismatches the germline segment, possibly from a read error. In DNA, the CDR3 is TGTGCCAGCAGCGTAGGACTAGGCGAGCAGCACTTC. The encoded protein is CASSVGLGEQHF. The chain joins TRBV9 to TRBJ2-7; perhaps TRBD2 as D (6 bases). Germline-derived CDR1 and CDR2 are SGDLS and YYNGEE. The CDR3 spans 12 residues.

This clonotype was detected only a few times. The chain is built from TRBV4-2 and TRBJ2-7, with 10 positions matching TRBD1. CDR1 is LGHNA and CDR2 is YNFKEQ in the germline V gene. V shed 1 base and J 4 bases; nucleotides not matched to a gene: 7. The CDR3 has 16 residues. CDR3 residues: CASSQAPGTGEYEQYF. Written as DNA, the CDR3 is TGTGCCAGCAGCCAAGCCCCCGGGACAGGGGAATACGAGCAGTACTTC.

The chain is built from TRBV4-3 and TRBJ2-5; 8 nucleotides agree with TRBD1. The germline gives CDR1 LGHNA, CDR2 YSLEER. The CDR3 is 15 amino acids. V shed 5 bases, J shed 4 bases, and the junction held 9 bases outside the gene matches. For the CDR3, the DNA is TGCGCCAGCAGCAACTGGGCAGGGGGCCTAGAGACCCAGTACTTC. Its translation is CASSNWAGGLETQYF.

At least ten counts were recorded for this clonotype. The chain links TRBV12-3 or TRBV12-4 to TRBJ2-7; TRBD2 might be the D (6 bases). The CDR3 extends over 14 amino acids. Trimming took 3 bases from V and 3 from J, leaving 12 bases between them. The CDR3 DNA reads as TGTGCCAGCAGTTTTGGTGGGGGAGGCTACGAGCAGTACTTC. Its translation: CASSFGGGGYEQYF.

This clonotype turned up a few times. The chain is built from TRBV5-1 and TRBJ2-5, with D perhaps matching TRBD1 (5 bases). This CDR3 contains 13 residues. Per the germline V gene, CDR1 is SGHRS and CDR2 is YFSETQ. V shed 5 bases and J shed 5 bases, with 13 bases lying between them. CDR3 sequence reads: CASREDSYETQYF. As DNA, the CDR3 is TGCGCCAGCAGGGAAGACAGTTATGAGACCCAGTACTTC.

Many counts were recorded for this clonotype. This chain connects TRBV6-1 to TRBJ2-1, with D possibly TRBD1 on 6 matching bases. V was shortened by 3 bases and J by 3 bases, with 15 bases between the two germline ends. Germline CDR1 is MNHNS and CDR2 is SASEGT. The CDR3 consists of 16 residues. The CDR3 spells CASSEVGQGFYNEQFF. The CDR3, as DNA: TGTGCCAGCAGTGAGGTTGGGCAGGGGTTCTACAATGAGCAGTTCTTC.

V gene TRBV4-1 combines with J gene TRBJ2-7; 8 nucleotides match TRBD1. The ends lost 1 base at V and 2 bases at J; junction bases unmatched: 7. Germline CDR1 MGHRA, CDR2 YSYEKL. This CDR3 comprises 16 residues. The CDR3 nucleotides are TGCGCCAGCAGCCAAGTCTGGGGACAGGAACCCTACGAGCAGTACTTC. It yields the protein CASSQVWGQEPYEQYF.

This clonotype turned up a few times. This chain links TRBV13 with TRBJ2-7, with D tentatively TRBD2 (6 bases). CDR3 length: 12 residues. V lost 8 bases to trimming and J lost 5 bases, with 13 bases between them. The germline CDR1 and CDR2 sequences are PRHDT and FYEKMQ (reference sequence). Written as DNA, the CDR3 is TGTGCCAGCCTGCTCCGGGGGAACGAGCAGTACTTC. Translated, it gives CASLLRGNEQYF.

The chain couples TRBV29-1 to TRBJ2-1, with a possible D match to TRBD1 (5 bases). The germline gives CDR1 SQVTM, CDR2 ANQGSEA. The CDR3 is 14 residues long. V was pared by 4 bases and J by 6 bases, with 16 bases between. CDR3 residues: CSVVTGSWVNEQFF. The CDR3 bases are TGCAGCGTTGTAACAGGAAGTTGGGTCAATGAGCAGTTCTTC.

This clonotype has at least ten counts. The V and J genes are TRBV29-1 and TRBJ2-3, with D perhaps matching TRBD2 (5 bases). V lost 3 bases and J 0 bases, leaving 10 bases between the germline ends. The CDR3 covers 14 residues. The V gene's germline CDR1 is SQVTM and CDR2 ANQGSEA. Written as DNA, the CDR3 is TGCAGCGTTGAGGGAGCCTCTAGCACAGATACGCAGTATTTT. The encoded protein is CSVEGASSTDTQYF.

In this sample, this clonotype turned up a few times. One base away lies a much larger clone, so this may be a sequencing read error. V and J are TRBV6-5 and TRBJ2-5; D is undetermined. Trimming cost V 4 bases and J 2 bases, with 14 bases left between them. The CDR3 consists of 15 residues. The germline V gene has CDR1 MNHEY and CDR2 SVGAGI. The CDR3 DNA is TGTGCCAGCAGTTCCTCCTCCCTGTTACAAGAGACCCAGTACTTC. The encoded protein is CASSSSSLLQETQYF.

In its sample, this clonotype was seen a few times. This chain connects TRBV20-1 to TRBJ2-7; 9 nucleotides match TRBD2. Looked up from germline, CDR1 is DFQATT and CDR2 is SNEGSKA (reference sequence). With 6 bases clipped from V and 6 bases from J, the junction kept 9 bases outside the gene matches. This CDR3 spans 13 amino acids. CDR3 loop: CSAGAGGQPEQYF. CDR3 bases: TGCAGTGCCGGAGCGGGAGGACAGCCCGAGCAGTACTTC.

The V call is TRBV29-1, the J call TRBJ2-7; unclear D gene. V was cut by 3 bases and J by 7 bases, with 13 bases left in between. This CDR3 spans 12 amino acids. The germline V gene has CDR1 SQVTM and CDR2 ANQGSEA. CDR3 bases: TGCAGCGTTGATCCTGGGATCGGGGAGCAGTACTTC. Translation: CSVDPGIGEQYF.

In its sample, this clonotype was seen a few times. V gene TRBV20-1 combines with J gene TRBJ1-2, with 8 bases lining up with TRBD1. The CDR3 has 16 amino acids. J lost 4 bases, V lost 0 bases, and 10 bases had no gene match. Germline V gives CDR1 DFQATT, CDR2 SNEGSKA (reference sequence). DNA for the CDR3: TGCAGTGCTAGAGATACCCAGGGGGCGCTTGGCTATGGCTACACCTTC. Protein sequence: CSARDTQGALGYGYTF.

With regard to this clonotype: This could be a read error, since a much larger clone is one nucleotide away. This rearrangement joins TRBV6-4 to TRBJ2-2; no reliable D call. The CDR3 contains 13 residues. V was cut by 2 bases and J by 5 bases, with 6 bases left in between. CDR1 is MRHNA, CDR2 SNTAGT, per germline. CDR3 sequence reads: CASSDRETGELFF. CDR3 in DNA: TGTGCCAGCAGTGACAGGGAAACCGGGGAGCTGTTTTTT.

The sample holds many counts of this clonotype. V gene TRBV7-9 combines with J gene TRBJ2-7, with TRBD1 as a possible D gene (6 bases). The germline V and J ends were trimmed by 0 bases and 5 bases, with 8 bases remaining between them. CDR3 length: 13 amino acids. Germline CDR1 is SEHNR and CDR2 is FQNEAQ (reference sequence). CDR3 DNA: TGTGCCAGCAGCTTAGCAGGGGGAGACGAGCAGTACTTC. Its protein is CASSLAGGDEQYF.